This is a list of T cell receptor beta chains from one sample in a study of beta chain features in type 1 diabetes. Profiling relied on immunoSEQ multiplex PCR, and the TCRdb table lists in-frame clones only, not all of them. The table lists 620,000 or so clones, about 16% of them singletons. Sequencing used naive CD4+ T cells from blood. The receptors shown here come from a man younger than 35 in good health. CDR3s include the opening cysteine and the closing phenylalanine or tryptophan. Each record gives: D gene, clone size, J gene, V gene, CDR3 DNA, CDR3 protein. A D gene is named only where the DNA matches it firmly. The size entry is marked missing in some rows and otherwise reads once, few, many or a size class.

D: .; size: .; J: TRBJ2-2; V: TRBV5-1; DNA: TGCGCCAGCAGCTTGGTTGGAGCGGGGGAGCTGTTTTTT; CDR3: CASSLVGAGELFF
D: TRBD1; size: few; J: TRBJ2-7; V: TRBV28; DNA: TGTGCCAGCAGGAGAAGACAGGGGCTAAATCCCTACGAGCAGTACTTC; CDR3: CASRRRQGLNPYEQYF
D: .; size: few; J: TRBJ2-7; V: TRBV9; DNA: TGTGCCAGCAGCAAACAGGGAAGCGAGCAGTACTTC; CDR3: CASSKQGSEQYF
D: .; size: .; J: TRBJ2-7; V: TRBV21-1; DNA: TGTGCCAGCAGCAAAGCGCGCCTAGCGGGAGGGCCGAATCCCTACGAGCAGTACTTC; CDR3: CASSKARLAGGPNPYEQYF
D: .; size: .; J: TRBJ1-1; V: TRBV6-4; DNA: TGTGCCAGCGGTGAGAGGAGGGGCGAGAACACTGAAGCTTTCTTT; CDR3: CASGERRGENTEAFF
D: .; size: .; J: TRBJ1-3; V: TRBV14; DNA: TGTGCCAGCAGGGAGCTGGGATTCGGAAACACCATATATTTT; CDR3: CASRELGFGNTIYF
D: .; size: few; J: TRBJ2-2; V: TRBV25-1; DNA: TGTGCCAGCAGTGGGTGGACAGAGAACACCGGGGAGCTGTTTTTT; CDR3: CASSGWTENTGELFF
D: TRBD1; size: .; J: TRBJ1-6; V: TRBV4-2; DNA: TGTGCCAGCAGCCAACTCACAGGGGGCCTTTCACCCCTCCACTTT; CDR3: CASSQLTGGLSPLHF
D: TRBD1; size: few; J: TRBJ1-4; V: TRBV7-2; DNA: TGTGCCAGCAGCTTAGGAGGGACAGGGGGCCGAAGGGAAAAACTGTTTTTT; CDR3: CASSLGGTGGRREKLFF
D: TRBD1; size: .; J: TRBJ1-1; V: TRBV5-1; DNA: TGCGCCAGCAGCTACAGGGGTCGGGGCTACGGGAACACTGAAGCTTTCTTT; CDR3: CASSYRGRGYGNTEAFF
D: .; size: few; J: TRBJ2-7; V: TRBV6-5; DNA: TGTGCCAGCAGTCCGTCGGGGGCAAAACCCTACGAGCAGTACTTC; CDR3: CASSPSGAKPYEQYF
D: TRBD1; size: .; J: TRBJ2-1; V: TRBV9; DNA: TGTGCCAGCAGCCACCAGACAGGGTATAATGAGCAGTTCTTC; CDR3: CASSHQTGYNEQFF
D: .; size: few; J: TRBJ2-7; V: TRBV11-2; DNA: TGTGCCAGCAGCTTAATCCGCGGGAAAGGGTACGAGCAGTACTTC; CDR3: CASSLIRGKGYEQYF
D: .; size: few; J: TRBJ2-7; V: TRBV28; DNA: TGTGCCAGCAGCCTGGGGCTCTGGTCCTACGAGCAGTACTTC; CDR3: CASSLGLWSYEQYF
D: .; size: .; J: TRBJ1-3; V: TRBV7-6; DNA: TGTGCCAGCAGCTTAGCGTACACAGGTCCTGGAAACACCATATATTTT; CDR3: CASSLAYTGPGNTIYF
D: .; size: .; J: TRBJ1-5; V: TRBV5-1; DNA: TGCGCCAGCAGCCCCGGGGGGGCTAGCAATCAGCCCCAGCATTTT; CDR3: CASSPGGASNQPQHF
D: TRBD1; size: .; J: TRBJ1-2; V: TRBV4-1; DNA: TGCGCCAGCAGTAGAGGACAGGGGAACTATGGCTACACCTTC; CDR3: CASSRGQGNYGYTF
D: .; size: .; J: TRBJ1-4; V: TRBV5-4; DNA: TGTGCCAGCAGTTCTGGAGGGATTGCAACTAATGAAAAACTGTTTTTT; CDR3: CASSSGGIATNEKLFF
D: TRBD1; size: .; J: TRBJ1-1; V: TRBV11-1; DNA: TGTGCCAGCAGCGTGACAGGGGCCAAGGTTCGGGCTTTCTTT; CDR3: CASSVTGAKVRAFF
D: .; size: few; J: TRBJ2-2; V: TRBV14; DNA: TGTGCCAGCAGCCGGGGAGGGACAATCTCCGGGGAGCTGTTTTTT; CDR3: CASSRGGTISGELFF
D: .; size: .; J: TRBJ2-4; V: TRBV19; DNA: TGTGCCAGTAGTATAGATCTGACCTCCCGGAACATTCAGTACTTC; CDR3: CASSIDLTSRNIQYF
D: TRBD1; size: few; J: TRBJ2-1; V: TRBV7-6; DNA: TGTGCCAGCAGCCTCTACTTTGGGACAGGGACTCACAATGAGCAGTTCTTC; CDR3: CASSLYFGTGTHNEQFF
D: .; size: .; J: TRBJ2-3; V: TRBV5-1; DNA: TGCGCCAGCAGGTCGGTCGGGGGCGGTCCCACAGATACGCAGTATTTT; CDR3: CASRSVGGGPTDTQYF
D: .; size: .; J: TRBJ1-6; V: TRBV9; DNA: TGTGCCAGCAGCGTGGGGAGTTATAATTCACCCCTCCACTTT; CDR3: CASSVGSYNSPLHF
D: .; size: many; J: TRBJ1-6; V: TRBV16; DNA: TGTGCCAGCAGCCAATTCGGGGTTTCACCCCTCCACTTT; CDR3: CASSQFGVSPLHF
D: .; size: .; J: TRBJ2-7; V: TRBV9; DNA: TGTGCCAGCAGCGTAGCTGGGGAGGCAGGGTACCACGAGCAGTACTTC; CDR3: CASSVAGEAGYHEQYF
D: .; size: few; J: TRBJ2-5; V: TRBV7-6; DNA: TGTGCCAGCAGCCAAACAGGGGAGACCCAGTACTTC; CDR3: CASSQTGETQYF
D: TRBD1; size: few; J: TRBJ1-2; V: TRBV11-2; DNA: TGTGCCAGCAGCTTTGCTCCGGGACAGGGGAACTATGGCTACACCTTC; CDR3: CASSFAPGQGNYGYTF
D: TRBD2; size: .; J: TRBJ2-7; V: TRBV9; DNA: TGTGCCAGCAGCGAGGGACTAGCGGGAAGCTCCTACGAGCAGTACTTC; CDR3: CASSEGLAGSSYEQYF
D: .; size: .; J: TRBJ2-1; V: TRBV25-1; DNA: TGTGCCAGCAGCGCTGGGTTGGGGTACAATGAGCAGTTCTTC; CDR3: CASSAGLGYNEQFF
D: .; size: few; J: TRBJ1-5; V: TRBV18; DNA: TGTGCCAGCTCACCAACAGGGCGCAATCAGCCCCAGCATTTT; CDR3: CASSPTGRNQPQHF
D: TRBD1; size: .; J: TRBJ2-7; V: TRBV28; DNA: TGTGCCAGCAGTCCTACAGGGGCCGGAGTCTCCTACGAGCAGTACTTC; CDR3: CASSPTGAGVSYEQYF
D: .; size: .; J: TRBJ2-3; V: TRBV13; DNA: TGTGCCAGCAGCTTACCAGGGGTATTTAGCACAGATACGCAGTATTTT; CDR3: CASSLPGVFSTDTQYF
D: .; size: few; J: TRBJ1-2; V: TRBV5-1; DNA: TGCGCCAGCAGCTTTAGCCTTTCAGATGGCTACACCTTC; CDR3: CASSFSLSDGYTF
D: TRBD2; size: .; J: TRBJ2-7; V: TRBV5-1; DNA: TGCGCCAGCAGCCACACTAGCGGGAATGAGCAGTACTTC; CDR3: CASSHTSGNEQYF